These 22 T cell receptor beta chains were sequenced from one sample in a study of T-cell reconstitution after alpha-beta-depleted transplantation in children. Unique molecular identifiers were used in preparing the TCRbeta library. One entry per CDR3 protein results from TCRdb running MiXCR on the PCR reads. The sample holds 170,000 or so distinct CDR3 sequences, approximately 6.6% seen once. Material: PBMCs from the stem cell graft donor, obtained from the stem cell graft. These receptor sequences come from a human donor who donated a stem cell graft to a child with Wiskott-Aldrich syndrome.

This clonotype was counted ten times or more. This chain links TRBV20-1 with TRBJ1-5; 8 nucleotides align to TRBD1. The V segment lost 1 base and the J segment 6 bases; nucleotides outside the gene matches: 11. This CDR3 spans 16 amino acids. Germline CDR1 reads DFQATT; CDR2 reads SNEGSKA (reference sequence). CDR3 amino acids: CSARGDLGQARQPQHF. CDR3 nucleotide sequence: TGCAGTGCTAGAGGTGATTTGGGACAGGCCCGTCAGCCCCAGCATTTT.

This clonotype has a handful of counts. V and J are TRBV20-1 and TRBJ1-6, with TRBD1 as a possible D gene (5 bases). V lost 2 bases and J lost 6, with 20 bases in between. Germline V gene data show CDR1 as DFQATT and CDR2 as SNEGSKA (reference sequence). The CDR3 runs 17 residues. The CDR3 DNA sequence: TGCAGTGCTAGATTCCCAACCGGGACCCTACCTAATTCACCCCTCCACTTT. Translation gives CSARFPTGTLPNSPLHF.

This clonotype was detected ten times or more. The V and J genes are TRBV9 and TRBJ1-5, with D maybe TRBD1 (5 bases). The CDR3 extends over 14 amino acids. Germline V gene sequence: CDR1 SGDLS, CDR2 YYNGEE. V lost 1 base, J lost 8 bases, and 13 bases lay in between. Written as DNA, the CDR3 is TGTGCCAGCAGCGTACTCTCTGAGGGGAAGCCCCAGCATTTT. Protein sequence: CASSVLSEGKPQHF.

This clonotype was picked up many times. The CDR3 loop is CSATRQGATGGYTF. DNA for the CDR3: TGCAGTGCTACACGACAGGGGGCGACTGGTGGCTACACCTTC. This rearrangement joins TRBV20-1 to TRBJ1-2; TRBD1 matches at 10 bases. Germline CDR1 and CDR2: DFQATT and SNEGSKA (reference sequence). The CDR3 totals 14 residues. J gave up 7 bases and V 4 bases, and 9 bases lay outside the gene matches.

J is TRBJ2-5 and V is TRBV20-1; D gene ambiguous. The length of the CDR3 is 13 residues. The V end was cut by 3 bases, the J end by 2 bases, with 10 bases between. The germline CDR1 and CDR2 sequences are DFQATT and SNEGSKA (reference sequence). The CDR3, as DNA: TGCAGTGCTAGCTCCGCCCAGCAAGAGACCCAGTACTTC. Translating it yields CSASSAQQETQYF.

This clonotype was seen many times. This chain links TRBV5-1 with TRBJ2-1; the match to TRBD2 covers 7 bases. CDR1 is SGHRS and CDR2 is YFSETQ in the germline V gene. V was clipped by 7 bases and J by 1 base; unmatched bases: 11. The CDR3 covers 16 residues. This CDR3 reads CASGSGAGLSYNEQFF. CDR3 DNA sequence: TGCGCCAGCGGGTCTGGAGCGGGATTATCCTACAATGAGCAGTTCTTC.

There are many counts of this clonotype. CDR3 coding DNA: TGCAGTGCTACTAGGACAGGGATGAACACTGAAGCTTTCTTT. Protein product: CSATRTGMNTEAFF. The chain links TRBV20-1 to TRBJ1-1; the match to TRBD1 covers 8 bases. V shed 4 bases, J shed 0 bases, and the junction held 4 bases outside the gene matches. The CDR3 is 14 residues long. The germline gives CDR1 DFQATT, CDR2 SNEGSKA (reference sequence).

This clonotype was observed many times. The CDR3: CSARIRELGTGNTEAFF. The CDR3 nucleotides are TGCAGTGCTAGGATTCGCGAGTTAGGTACAGGGAACACTGAAGCTTTCTTT. The gene calls are TRBV20-1 and TRBJ1-1; TRBD1 is a possible D gene (5 bases). The germline CDR1 and CDR2 sequences are DFQATT and SNEGSKA (reference sequence). The germline V and J ends were trimmed by 3 bases and 1 base, with 21 bases remaining between them. The CDR3 spans 17 residues.

In its sample, this clonotype was seen many times. In DNA, the CDR3 is TGTGCCAGCAGACCCACAGGGGGAATATACAATGAGCAGTTCTTC. Translated: CASRPTGGIYNEQFF. J is TRBJ2-1 and V is TRBV6-1; 8 bases align to TRBD1. In germline, CDR1 is MNHNS, CDR2 SASEGT. V dropped 6 bases and J dropped 4; count of bases not matched to a gene: 8. There are 15 residues in the CDR3.

This clonotype was counted at least ten times. The chain employs TRBV15 and TRBJ2-7; 11 bases are shared with TRBD2. The CDR3 totals 16 residues. V was pared by 1 base and J by 6 bases, with 8 bases of the junction left unmatched. The V gene's germline CDR1 is LNHNV and CDR2 YYDKDF (reference sequence). In DNA, the CDR3 is TGTGCCACCAGCAGAGGGGTAGCTAGCGGGAGGAGCGAGCAGTACTTC. It encodes CATSRGVASGRSEQYF.

This clonotype was detected many times. V is TRBV5-6 and J is TRBJ2-3; maybe TRBD1 (6 bases). V was shortened by 2 bases and J by 0 bases, with 13 bases between the two germline ends. The CDR3 totals 16 residues. The germline V gene has CDR1 SGHDT and CDR2 YYEEEE. DNA for the CDR3: TGTGCCAGCAGCTTCGGTACAGGGTCGAGCACAGATACGCAGTATTTT. Its translation is CASSFGTGSSTDTQYF.

There are many counts of this clonotype. The chain recombines TRBV7-2 with TRBJ1-1; D unclear. CDR1 SGHTA and CDR2 FQGNSA come from the germline V gene. Trimming shortened V by 3 bases and J by 9 bases, and 11 bases separated the two germline ends. The CDR3 is 12 amino acids. The CDR3 DNA reads TGTGCCAGCAGCTTTGAGAGGCAGAAAGCTTTCTTT. It translates to CASSFERQKAFF.

This clonotype was counted at least ten times. The rearrangement uses TRBV29-1 and TRBJ2-1; 8 bases fit TRBD2. The V segment lost 3 bases and the J segment 5 bases; nucleotides outside the gene matches: 9. Germline V gene sequence: CDR1 SQVTM, CDR2 ANQGSEA. The CDR3 sequence is 15 residues long. CDR3 protein: CSVDPAGGFHNEQFF. CDR3 sequence (DNA): TGCAGCGTTGATCCGGCGGGGGGATTCCACAATGAGCAGTTCTTC.

This clonotype has at least ten counts. This sequence joins TRBV27 and TRBJ2-5; perhaps TRBD1 as D (6 bases). Germline V CDR1 and CDR2: MNHEY, SMNVEV (reference sequence). The CDR3 runs to 14 residues. Trimming took 1 base from V and 3 from J, leaving 9 bases between them. Here the CDR3 DNA reads TGTGCCAGCAGTTTATACAGGGAGAAAGAGACCCAGTACTTC. It specifies CASSLYREKETQYF.

The sample holds many counts of this clonotype. The CDR3 region is CSVEFGAYEQYF. CDR3 coding DNA: TGCAGCGTTGAATTTGGGGCCTACGAGCAGTACTTC. This chain links TRBV29-1 with TRBJ2-7; D ambiguous. Trimming removed 2 bases at V and 2 bases at J, with 7 bases between. Germline CDR1 is SQVTM and CDR2 is ANQGSEA. The CDR3 has 12 amino acids.

The chain couples TRBV12-3 or TRBV12-4 to TRBJ2-6, with TRBD2 matching over 8 bases. V shed 11 bases and J 0 bases; nucleotides not matched to a gene: 18. This CDR3 region has 19 residues. CDR3 loop: CACSNGRLAGHSGANVLTF. The CDR3 coding sequence is TGTGCCTGCTCCAACGGTCGGCTAGCGGGCCACTCTGGGGCCAACGTCCTGACTTTC.

This clonotype was observed at least ten times. The chain combines TRBV5-1 with TRBJ1-4; D possibly corresponds to TRBD1 (5 bases). Germline V gene data show CDR1 as SGHRS and CDR2 as YFSETQ. V lost 0 bases, J lost 0 bases, and 12 bases lay in between. CDR3 size: 17 residues. CDR3 nucleotides: TGCGCCAGCAGCTTGGCTCCGGGACTGCCAACTAATGAAAAACTGTTTTTT. It codes for CASSLAPGLPTNEKLFF.

This clonotype appeared a single time. This rearrangement joins TRBV12-3 or TRBV12-4 to TRBJ2-1, with D possibly matching TRBD2 (6 bases). The V gene lost 7 bases and the J gene lost 10 bases, with 14 bases spanning the gap. This CDR3 has 12 amino acids. The chain's CDR3 is CASNPGVGEQFF. CDR3 sequence (DNA): TGTGCCAGCAATCCGGGGGTCGGGGAGCAGTTCTTC.

In its sample, this clonotype was seen many times. Here the CDR3 reads CASRSPGSGSYEQYF. The CDR3 DNA reads as TGTGCCAGCAGGAGCCCAGGGTCCGGGTCCTACGAGCAGTACTTC. The rearrangement uses TRBV6-1 and TRBJ2-7; perhaps TRBD1 as D (5 bases). The V gene lost 6 bases and the J gene lost 1 base, with 16 bases spanning the gap. This CDR3 contains 15 residues. CDR1 MNHNS and CDR2 SASEGT come from the germline V gene.

There are many counts of this clonotype. V is TRBV20-1 and J is TRBJ1-2, with 8 bases identical to TRBD1. Germline V lookup: CDR1 DFQATT, CDR2 SNEGSKA (reference sequence). V lost 5 bases and J lost 7; bases outside the gene matches: 12. This CDR3 contains 14 residues. CDR3 in amino acids: CSAVQQGEIGGYTF. CDR3 nucleotides: TGCAGTGCTGTTCAACAGGGGGAAATCGGTGGCTACACCTTC.

Remarks on this clonotype: This may be a read error: a much more frequent sequence differs by one nucleotide. The genes are TRBV20-1 and TRBJ1-1, with a weak D call TRBD1 (6 bases). Germline CDR1 is DFQATT and CDR2 is SNEGSKA (reference sequence). The CDR3 consists of 13 residues. CDR3 in amino acids: CCAGKEGGTEAFF. The CDR3 coding sequence is TGCTGTGCTGGGAAAGAGGGGGGAACTGAAGCTTTCTTT.

This clonotype occurred a few times. The chain is built from TRBV30 and TRBJ2-1; 13 positions agree with TRBD2. The V gene's germline CDR1 is GTSNPN and CDR2 SVGIG (reference sequence). The length of the CDR3 is 15 residues. With 3 bases clipped from V and 8 bases from J, the junction kept 7 bases outside the gene matches. The CDR3 bases are TGTGCCTGGAGGAGCGGGACTAGCGGGATACATGAGCAGTTCTTC. Translated, it gives CAWRSGTSGIHEQFF.